The entry below gives a single T cell receptor beta chain sequence along with its context. The antigen remains unidentified. The trim removed 4 bases at V and 1 base at J, leaving 9 bases unmatched. This CDR3 spans 16 amino acids. Germline-derived CDR1 and CDR2 are MDHEN and SYDVKM. Each replicate PCR on the sorted subsets used about 0.2 ug DNA (around 31,000 T cell genomes). This table comes from immunoSEQ multiplex PCR, and its TCRdb copy is limited to in-frame clones, with some not included. The profile covers more than 1.2 million clones, with approximately 98.5% appearing a single time and 0.36% taken by the ten largest. This record belongs to a study of shared clonotypes between healthy human individuals. Study as a whole: Donors had three CD4 naive, three CD4 memory, two CD8 naive and one CD8 memory plate apiece.

Study outcomes and limitations: Sample collection involved blood only; tissue repertoires are likely different.

The V gene is TRBV28, the J gene TRBJ2-5, with 7 bases matching TRBD1. This receptor was identified in a man aged 25 to 40 in good health. The sample consisted of naive CD4+ T cells sorted from blood. Subset reported: CD45RA+ positively selected. CDR3 nucleotides: TGTGCCAGCAGTTCTTTCACAGGGGACCTCCAAGAGACCCAGTACTTC. Translation: CASSSFTGDLQETQYF.